Given below is one T cell receptor (beta chain) in context. Here immunoSEQ multiplex PCR was the method, and the copy in TCRdb shows in-frame clones only, minus some. In the table there are 330,000 or so clones, more than 70% of which are singletons. This sample stems from a study of blood T cell repertoires in COVID-19. Whole-study context: The cDNA or gDNA used as material had been derived from T cells, B-cell-depleted T cells, or PBMCs.

Germline V CDR1 and CDR2: SGHTA, FQGTGA. J lost 2 bases, V lost 5 bases, and 9 bases had no gene match. This CDR3 comprises 15 residues. Input material: PBMCs or T cells enriched from blood (not recorded which). V usage is TRBV7-3 and J usage is TRBJ2-7, with 7 bases fitting TRBD2. The receptor's source is a man in his forties in a cohort exposed to, infected with or recovered from COVID-19 (not recorded which). The CDR3 nucleotides are TGTGCCAGCAGCATAATAGCGGGTCTACCCTACGAGCAGTACTTC. Translation: CASSIIAGLPYEQYF. The variable domain in full, with the rest retrieved from reference TRBV7-3 and TRBJ2-7, is GAGVSQTPSNKVTEKGKYVELRCDPISGHTALYWYRQSLGQGPEFLIYFQGTGAADDSGLPNDRFFAVRPEGSVSTLKIQRTERGDSAVYLCASSIIAGLPYEQYFGPGTRLTVT.